Sequencing of this T cell receptor (beta chain) was carried out in a study of shared clonotypes between healthy human individuals. The study, taken as a whole, reports: It was observed that about 5% of naive CD4 clonotypes were shared across a handful of donors.

Naive CD45RA+ and memory CD45RA-negative subsets were split from CD4+ cells. On this clone itself: Its antigen is not identified.

CDR1 is MGHRA and CDR2 is YSYEKL in the germline V gene. The CDR3 totals 15 residues. Trimming removed 4 bases from V and 7 bases from J, with 19 bases in between. The repertoire was sequenced with immunoSEQ multiplex PCR; TCRdb's copy has only in-frame clones and lacks some. The sample shows about 2.5 million clones, around 93% of them seen only once. This chain uses TRBV4-1 with TRBJ1-2, with D hard to call. The sequencing input was naive CD4+ T cells from PBMCs. The subset: CD45RA+ positively selected. The TCR comes from a man aged 18 to 30 in good health. Some clones in this sample may be carry-over from other donors' samples. The CDR3 DNA sequence: TGCGCCAGCAGCCCGTCCGGTGCGGGGTTTGGTGGCTACACCTTC. Its translation is CASSPSGAGFGGYTF.